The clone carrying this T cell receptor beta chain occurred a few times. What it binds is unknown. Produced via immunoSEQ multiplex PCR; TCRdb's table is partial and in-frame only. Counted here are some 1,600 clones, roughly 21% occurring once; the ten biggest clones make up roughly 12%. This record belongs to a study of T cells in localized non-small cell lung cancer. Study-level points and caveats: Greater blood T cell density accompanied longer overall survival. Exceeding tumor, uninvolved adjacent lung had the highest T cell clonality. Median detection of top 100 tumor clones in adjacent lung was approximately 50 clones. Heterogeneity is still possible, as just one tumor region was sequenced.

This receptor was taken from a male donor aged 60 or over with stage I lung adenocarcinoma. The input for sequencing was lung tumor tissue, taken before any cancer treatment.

The CDR3 DNA is TGTGCCAGCAGTTCGGGACTAGCGAATGAGCAGTTCTTC. Residues: CASSSGLANEQFF. The V gene is TRBV6-8, the J gene TRBJ2-1; 10 bases are a match to TRBD2. From germline, CDR1 is MNHGY and CDR2 SAAAGT. V lost 4 bases to trimming and J lost 7 bases; unmatched junction nucleotides: 1. There are 13 residues in the CDR3.